This record covers a single T cell receptor (beta chain). Its antigen is currently not known. No much larger clone is present one base from it, and per-base qualities are unavailable. The data originate from a study of T cell changes during pregnancy in multiple sclerosis (dated by TCRdb to the late 2010s). Broadly, across the study: The study looked at changes in the T cell repertoire across pregnancy in women with multiple sclerosis.

Libraries were constructed by the immunoSEQ multiplex PCR assay. TCRdb took this table from immuneACCESS and kept in-frame rearrangements with V and J called. Such tables lack part of the clones; where checked against another copy, unresolved V genes explain under half of the gap, and the rest is unexplained. The sample yields 35,000 to 45,000 clones; about nine tenths were counted once. 0.45% to 0.55% of the sample belongs to the ten largest clones. As encoded in the germline V gene, CDR1 is SGHAT while CDR2 is FQNNGV. V is pared back by 1 base and J by 4 bases, with 13 bases lying between the germline termini. Inclusive of the bounding cysteine and phenylalanine, the CDR3 is 16 residues long. CDR3 DNA only is kept here, 48 bases in frame from base 1.

This receptor was taken from a female donor in good health, enrolled as a control in a pregnancy study. The material was CD4+ T cells from peripheral blood mononuclear cells, obtained in the second trimester of pregnancy. Recombination connected TRBV11-2 to TRBJ2-2; a tentative D match to TRBD2 spans 5 bases. The bases read TGTGCCAGCAGCTTAGGCGCTAGCCGAAGCACCGGGGAGCTGTTTTTT. Its translation is CASSLGASRSTGELFF.